The 8 T cell receptor beta chains listed next were all sequenced from one sample in a study of beta chain features in type 1 diabetes. The entirety of the isolated RNA underwent reverse transcription, so expressed TCRB transcripts were sequenced. The protocol was immunoSEQ multiplex PCR, while the TCRdb copy is restricted to in-frame clones and leaves out a portion. The sample contains about 290,000 clones, about 7.8% of which appear only once. What was sequenced was central memory CD4+ T cells from blood. Receptors originate from a woman aged 18-29 years in good health.

This clone was detected only a few times. V gene TRBV5-7 combines with J gene TRBJ1-2; no clear D gene. TRBV5-7 is an open reading frame whose function is uncertain. Trimming left V 2 bases short and J 7 bases short, with 21 bases between. The CDR3 spans 16 residues. CDR3 in amino acids: CASSFRARRRRPGYTF. Here the CDR3 DNA reads TGTGCCAGCAGCTTTCGGGCACGGAGACGGCGTCCTGGCTACACCTTC.

This clone was picked up many times. CDR3 coding DNA: TGTGCCAGCAGCTTGGGAGAGGTCAACACTGAAGCTTTCTTT. Protein: CASSLGEVNTEAFF. The chain recombines TRBV13 with TRBJ1-1, with D uncertain. V lost 3 bases to trimming and J lost 2 bases, with 10 bases between them. Germline assignment: CDR1 PRHDT and CDR2 FYEKMQ (reference sequence). There are 14 residues in the CDR3.

The J gene is TRBJ2-1, the V gene TRBV7-9, with D possibly being TRBD2 (5 bases). There are 14 residues in the CDR3. V dropped 2 bases and J dropped 7 bases, with 12 bases sitting between them. Germline values: CDR1 SEHNR, CDR2 FQNEAQ (reference sequence). The CDR3 here is CASSLTPAENEQFF. The CDR3 coding sequence is TGTGCCAGCAGCTTAACCCCAGCGGAGAATGAGCAGTTCTTC.

The chain links TRBV11-3 to TRBJ2-1, with a possible D match to TRBD2 (6 bases). The germline V and J ends were trimmed by 6 bases and 0 bases, with 15 bases remaining between them. The CDR3 covers 16 residues. Germline V gives CDR1 SGHNT, CDR2 YENEEA. The CDR3 region is CASRWKDYFSYNEQFF. CDR3 coding DNA: TGTGCCAGCAGGTGGAAGGACTACTTCTCCTACAATGAGCAGTTCTTC.

This clone has a handful of counts. The chain carries TRBV6-6 and TRBJ2-1, with 14 bases aligning to TRBD2. V lost 5 bases, J lost 3 bases, and 3 bases stayed unmatched. This CDR3 is 16 amino acids long. Germline CDR1 is MNHNY and CDR2 is SVGAGI (reference sequence). In DNA, the CDR3 is TGTGCCAGCAGTAGGACTAGCGGGGGGATCTACAATGAGCAGTTCTTC. Its protein is CASSRTSGGIYNEQFF.

This clone occurred a few times. The rearrangement uses TRBV27 and TRBJ2-7, with D unresolved. V gave up 2 bases and J gave up 2 bases, with 7 bases separating them. Germline lookup yields CDR1 MNHEY and CDR2 SMNVEV (reference sequence). The CDR3 runs 13 residues. CDR3 DNA sequence: TGTGCCAGCAGTTTAGTTGGCCCCTACGAGCAGTACTTC. It is translated as CASSLVGPYEQYF.

This clone was observed a few times. The chain is built from TRBV10-3 and TRBJ2-7, with 7 positions matching TRBD2. Per germline, CDR1 ENHRY and CDR2 SYGVKD. CDR3 length equals 17 residues. V was pared by 5 bases and J by 3 bases, with 16 bases of the junction left unmatched. The CDR3 sequence is CAISPTPGSGDSYEQYF. The CDR3 nucleotides read TGTGCCATCAGTCCTACCCCTGGGAGCGGGGATAGCTACGAGCAGTACTTC.

This clone was counted ten times or more. The same CDR3 arises from other DNA sequences in this sample as well. This chain connects TRBV18 to TRBJ2-7; no definite D call. Trimming stripped 6 bases from V and 5 bases from J, with 8 bases between. Germline values: CDR1 KGHSH, CDR2 LQKENI. CDR3 size: 11 residues. The CDR3 protein is CASSPADEQYF. CDR3 bases: TGTGCCAGCTCTCCTGCCGACGAGCAGTACTTC.